Below are 17 T cell receptor beta chains sequenced from a single sample in a study of blood T cell repertoires in COVID-19. Produced via immunoSEQ multiplex PCR; TCRdb's table is partial and in-frame only. The sample has roughly 190,000 clones, around 84% seen once. Input material: peripheral blood. These receptors were obtained from a human donor in a cohort sampled during active COVID-19.

The chain uses TRBV7-8 and TRBJ1-2; D gene ambiguous. V shed 5 bases and J shed 2 bases, with 12 bases lying between them. Germline CDR1 SGHVS, CDR2 FQNEAQ. The CDR3 is 14 amino acids. CDR3 coding DNA: TGTGCCAGCAGCACCCAGTCGGGAAACTATGGCTACACCTTC. It is translated as CASSTQSGNYGYTF.

The chain has TRBV5-1 and TRBJ2-3; D unresolved. Trimming shortened V by 0 bases and J by 0 bases, and 11 bases separated the two germline ends. CDR3 length equals 16 residues. Germline V lookup: CDR1 SGHRS, CDR2 YFSETQ. The CDR3 sequence is CASSLVLGTSTDTQYF. In DNA, the CDR3 is TGCGCCAGCAGCTTGGTACTCGGTACTAGCACAGATACGCAGTATTTT.

The rearrangement joins TRBV19 to TRBJ1-1; TRBD1 agrees at 10 bases. Unmatched junction bases numbered 7, after V lost 3 bases and J lost 0 bases. Germline V gene sequence: CDR1 LNHDA, CDR2 SQIVND (reference sequence). The CDR3 extends over 17 amino acids. CDR3 amino acids: CASSIGPGTGVNTEAFF. CDR3 nucleotide sequence: TGTGCCAGTAGTATCGGTCCCGGGACAGGGGTGAACACTGAAGCTTTCTTT.

The rearrangement uses TRBV6-6 and TRBJ2-3, with TRBD2 matching 7 bases. The CDR3 runs 15 residues. CDR1 MNHNY and CDR2 SVGAGI come from the germline V gene (reference sequence). With 0 bases clipped from V and 4 bases from J, the junction kept 4 bases outside the gene matches. The CDR3 bases are TGTGCCAGCAGTTACTCCCGCGGGAGCGCAGATACGCAGTATTTT. It codes for CASSYSRGSADTQYF.

This clone was observed a few times. This rearrangement joins TRBV11-2 to TRBJ2-1, with 8 bases that match TRBD2. Losses at the gene ends were 5 bases for V and 4 bases for J; bases not matched to a gene: 13. Germline V gives CDR1 SGHAT, CDR2 FQNNGV. This CDR3 has 17 residues. The CDR3 DNA is TGTGCCAGCAGCCCCGAGTTCGGCGGGGGGCGATACAATGAGCAGTTCTTC. As protein: CASSPEFGGGRYNEQFF.

V is TRBV6-1 and J is TRBJ1-5; D is perhaps TRBD1 (5 bases). This CDR3 has 13 amino acids. The V end was cut by 3 bases, the J end by 5 bases, with 8 bases between. Germline CDR1 and CDR2: MNHNS and SASEGT. The CDR3 sequence is CASSEVRDQPQHF. CDR3 sequence (DNA): TGTGCCAGCAGTGAGGTCAGGGATCAGCCCCAGCATTTT.

The chain joins TRBV5-1 to TRBJ1-5; D is uncertain. Germline CDR1 and CDR2: SGHRS and YFSETQ. V shed 2 bases and J shed 3 bases, with 12 bases lying between them. This CDR3 spans 15 amino acids. The DNA of the CDR3 is TGCGCCAGCAGCTTCAACGGGAGACACAATCAGCCCCAGCATTTT. Its protein is CASSFNGRHNQPQHF.

V gene TRBV6-5 combines with J gene TRBJ1-1, with D perhaps matching TRBD1 (5 bases). Germline values: CDR1 MNHEY, CDR2 SVGAGI. The CDR3 has 14 residues. V lost 8 bases, J lost 5 bases, and 18 bases lay in between. The CDR3 reads CASSGDQTRTEAFF. The CDR3 coding sequence is TGTGCCAGCTCGGGGGACCAAACGAGGACTGAAGCTTTCTTT.

This chain links TRBV6-6 with TRBJ2-7; D remains ambiguous. The CDR3 length is 12 residues. The V end was cut by 5 bases, the J end by 4 bases, with 9 bases between. Looked up from germline, CDR1 is MNHNY and CDR2 is SVGAGI (reference sequence). The CDR3 protein is CASSPHGYEQYV. CDR3 nucleotide sequence: TGTGCCAGCAGTCCCCACGGTTACGAGCAGTACGTC.

The chain employs TRBV18 and TRBJ1-2; 8 positions match TRBD1. Looked up from germline, CDR1 is KGHSH and CDR2 is LQKENI. V was pared by 3 bases and J by 7 bases, with 16 bases of the junction left unmatched. This CDR3 region has 17 residues. Here the CDR3 reads CASSPRPGTGLTAGYTF. CDR3 sequence (DNA): TGTGCCAGCTCACCCCGTCCCGGGACAGGTTTAACGGCTGGCTACACCTTC.

This clone was seen a handful of times. This sequence joins TRBV28 and TRBJ1-3; no definite D call. Germline V lookup: CDR1 MDHEN, CDR2 SYDVKM. Trimming stripped 0 bases from V and 0 bases from J, with 12 bases between. The CDR3 consists of 17 residues. CDR3 region: CASSLWTPGGSGNTIYF. CDR3 in DNA: TGTGCCAGCAGTTTATGGACCCCTGGCGGCTCTGGAAACACCATATATTTT.

The rearrangement joins TRBV5-4 to TRBJ2-3, with D perhaps TRBD2 (6 bases). CDR1 and CDR2 from the germline V gene are SGHNT and YYREEE (reference sequence). The CDR3 contains 16 residues. Trimming cost V 3 bases and J 2 bases, with 16 bases left between them. The chain's CDR3 is CASSSGRSGVTDTQYF. Written as DNA, the CDR3 is TGTGCCAGCAGCTCAGGTCGGTCGGGAGTCACAGATACGCAGTATTTT.

This clone has a single count. J is TRBJ1-5 and V is TRBV6-4, with D unresolved. Germline-derived CDR1 and CDR2 are MRHNA and SNTAGT. V was cut by 6 bases and J by 3 bases, with 9 bases left in between. This CDR3 has 13 amino acids. CDR3 coding DNA: TGTGCCAGCAGCATTGAGGCCAATCAGCCCCAGCATTTT. It codes for CASSIEANQPQHF.

V and J are TRBV6-5 and TRBJ1-6, with D possibly matching TRBD1 (6 bases). V gave up 6 bases and J gave up 9 bases, with 9 bases separating them. The CDR3 is 12 residues long. CDR1 is MNHEY and CDR2 is SVGAGI in the germline V gene. Here the CDR3 reads CASRTGISPLHF. Here the CDR3 DNA reads TGTGCCAGCAGAACAGGGATTTCACCCCTCCACTTT.

This clone was observed at least ten times. The rearrangement uses TRBV27 and TRBJ1-5; TRBD1 aligns across 8 bases. Germline V CDR1 and CDR2: MNHEY, SMNVEV (reference sequence). CDR3 size: 13 residues. V shed 8 bases, J shed 5 bases, and the junction held 5 bases outside the gene matches. CDR3 nucleotide sequence: TGTGCCAGCTCCCGGGACAGGTATCAGCCCCAGCATTTT. Residues: CASSRDRYQPQHF.

The V gene is TRBV5-1, the J gene TRBJ1-5; D is unresolved. The CDR3 spans 13 residues. The germline CDR1 and CDR2 sequences are SGHRS and YFSETQ. V was trimmed by 0 bases and J by 9 bases, leaving 10 bases between them. CDR3 sequence (DNA): TGCGCCAGCAGCTTGGAAGGTCCGGGGCCCCAGCATTTT. It encodes CASSLEGPGPQHF.

The chain recombines TRBV5-6 with TRBJ2-4; TRBD1 might be the D (5 bases). V lost 0 bases, J lost 8 bases, and 15 bases lay in between. Germline values: CDR1 SGHDT, CDR2 YYEEEE. There are 15 residues in the CDR3. CDR3 protein: CASSLAGGQGDIQYF. The CDR3 nucleotides read TGTGCCAGCAGCTTGGCCGGTGGGCAAGGGGACATTCAGTACTTC.